These 8 T cell receptor beta chains came from one sample sequenced in a study of cytomegalovirus exposure and HLA in healthy donors. Data came from immunoSEQ multiplex PCR; TCRdb stores just in-frame clones and leaves some out. The sample gives about 250,000 clones, 85% to 90% of which show up once; roughly 2.5% is in the top ten. Sequencing was performed on PBMCs. These receptors were taken from a young man in good health and CMV-seronegative.

The chain has TRBV28 and TRBJ2-2; 7 bases fit TRBD2. V was pared by 7 bases and J by 7 bases, with 12 bases of the junction left unmatched. The germline CDR1 and CDR2 sequences are MDHEN and SYDVKM. The CDR3 sequence is 15 residues long. CDR3 loop: CASNPFREAGGELFF. In DNA, the CDR3 is TGTGCCAGCAACCCATTCCGGGAGGCGGGCGGGGAGCTGTTTTTT.

The rearrangement uses TRBV15 and TRBJ1-2; tentatively, D is TRBD1 (5 bases). Trimming stripped 6 bases from V and 3 bases from J, with 14 bases between. This CDR3 spans 14 amino acids. Germline CDR1 reads LNHNV; CDR2 reads YYDKDF (reference sequence). The CDR3 loop is CATRPPRAHYGYTF. The CDR3 DNA sequence: TGTGCCACCAGGCCTCCCAGGGCCCACTATGGCTACACCTTC.

The genes are TRBV30 and TRBJ2-2; D might be TRBD2 (6 bases). V was trimmed by 2 bases and J by 1 base, leaving 14 bases between them. CDR1 is GTSNPN, CDR2 SVGIG, per germline (reference sequence). The length of the CDR3 is 16 residues. In nucleotides, the CDR3 is TGTGCCTGGAGTCATTCCCCTAGCGAGAACACCGGGGAGCTGTTTTTT. Amino acids: CAWSHSPSENTGELFF.

The V and J genes are TRBV2 and TRBJ2-7; 9 bases map to TRBD2. CDR3 size: 15 residues. Germline CDR1 SNHLY, CDR2 FYNNEI. Trimming cost V 10 bases and J 2 bases; bases outside gene matches: 12. The CDR3 nucleotides read TGTGCCACCACGGTAGCTAGCGGGGCCACCTACGAGCAGTACTTC. Translating it yields CATTVASGATYEQYF.

The table lists this clone with a count of one. The gene calls are TRBV4-1 and TRBJ1-1, with D uncertain. The ends were cut back, 0 bases at V and 0 bases at J, with 11 bases in the middle. CDR3 size: 16 residues. Germline lookup yields CDR1 MGHRA and CDR2 YSYEKL. The CDR3 bases are TGCGCCAGCAGCCAAGAACGGTTCGTGCTGAACACTGAAGCTTTCTTT. Translated: CASSQERFVLNTEAFF.

The CDR3 nucleotides read TGCGCCAGCAGCCGCCGCGGGGGCGACCCCCACGAGCAGTACTTC. Translating it yields CASSRRGGDPHEQYF. The chain combines TRBV4-1 with TRBJ2-7, with a tentative D call TRBD2 (7 bases). Between the trimmed V and J ends, which lost 4 bases and 5 bases, there was a span of 18 bases. Per germline, CDR1 MGHRA and CDR2 YSYEKL. CDR3 length: 15 residues.

The genes are TRBV27 and TRBJ1-4; 7 bases fit TRBD1. V dropped 4 bases and J dropped 4; count of bases not matched to a gene: 12. This CDR3 spans 17 amino acids. The V gene's germline CDR1 is MNHEY and CDR2 SMNVEV (reference sequence). CDR3 amino acids: CASSSYHTGAYNEKLFF. CDR3 nucleotides: TGTGCCAGCAGTTCATATCACACAGGGGCGTATAATGAAAAACTGTTTTTT.

The J gene is TRBJ2-3, the V gene TRBV9, with D tentatively TRBD2 (6 bases). The CDR3 length is 15 residues. V was trimmed by 0 bases and J by 3 bases, leaving 11 bases between them. The germline gives CDR1 SGDLS, CDR2 YYNGEE. The CDR3 loop is CASSVEFGGTDTQYF. CDR3 bases: TGTGCCAGCAGCGTAGAGTTCGGGGGAACAGATACGCAGTATTTT.